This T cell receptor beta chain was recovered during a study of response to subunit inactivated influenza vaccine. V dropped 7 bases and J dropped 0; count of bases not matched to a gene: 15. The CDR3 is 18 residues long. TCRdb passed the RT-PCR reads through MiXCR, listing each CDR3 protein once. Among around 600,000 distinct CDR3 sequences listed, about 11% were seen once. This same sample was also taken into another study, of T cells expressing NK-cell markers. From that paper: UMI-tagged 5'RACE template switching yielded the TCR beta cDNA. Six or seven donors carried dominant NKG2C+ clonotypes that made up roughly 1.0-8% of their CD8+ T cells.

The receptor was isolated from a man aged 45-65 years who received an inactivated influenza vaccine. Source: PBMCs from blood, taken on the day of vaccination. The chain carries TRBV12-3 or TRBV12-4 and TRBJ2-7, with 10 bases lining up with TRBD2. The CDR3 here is CASTMPRLAGARSYEQYF. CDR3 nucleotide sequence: TGTGCCAGCACAATGCCCAGGCTAGCGGGGGCCCGCTCCTACGAGCAGTACTTC.